This TCR beta chain was obtained from a study of blood T cell repertoires in COVID-19. Study information: COVID-19 samples collected from the United States, Italy and Spain covered acute and convalescent phases. Sources were T cells, B-cell-depleted T cells, or PBMCs; the material itself was cDNA or gDNA.

Authors' data handling: Amplification with reference gene primers provided the estimates of nucleated cell counts. Sequencing was performed with immunoSEQ multiplex PCR; in TCRdb, only in-frame clones are kept and a portion is missing. V and J calls and clone size are as listed in that table; D and trimming were resolved from the DNA. The table records roughly 250,000 clones, 82% of them present only once. With 5 bases clipped from V and 7 bases from J, the junction kept 5 bases outside the gene matches. CDR1 is LNHDA, CDR2 SQIVND, per germline (reference sequence). CDR3 size: 13 residues. The receptor was derived from an elderly woman with active or convalescent COVID-19. The chain couples TRBV19 to TRBJ1-5; TRBD1 matches at 7 bases. Sequencing was performed on peripheral blood. The CDR3 spells CASSGTGAQPQHF. The DNA for the CDR3 is TGTGCCAGTAGTGGTACAGGGGCGCAGCCCCAGCATTTT.